Included here is one T cell receptor beta chain sequence, with context. Its antigen is not known. V lost 1 base, J lost 4 bases, and 6 bases lay in between. This CDR3 comprises 14 residues. Germline V gene lookup returns CDR1 KGHDR and CDR2 SFDVKD. The sample belongs to a study of T cell responses to AZD1222 COVID-19 vaccine. General study points: The number of AZD1222 recipients seropositive at baseline was only five or six.

Method: immunoSEQ multiplex PCR; TCRdb's copy keeps in-frame clones and lacks some. The data hold 170,000 or so clones, with around 88% observed a single time. The rearrangement uses TRBV24-1 and TRBJ1-4; D call uncertain. Sequenced material: peripheral blood, taken 28 days after the second AZD1222 dose. The sequence was collected from an adult who received the AZD1222 COVID-19 vaccine. The CDR3 DNA sequence: TGTGCCACCAGTGATTTAGGGAGTAATGAAAAACTGTTTTTT. It codes for CATSDLGSNEKLFF.